These 9 T cell receptor beta chains came from one sample sequenced in a study of blood T cell repertoires in COVID-19. Sequencing was performed with immunoSEQ multiplex PCR; in TCRdb, only in-frame clones are kept and a portion is missing. Here the sample spans roughly 150,000 clones, 70% to 90% being singletons. The specimen sequenced was PBMCs or T cells enriched from blood (not recorded which). Receptor source: a man in his forties who had recovered from COVID-19.

The rearrangement uses TRBV19 and TRBJ1-2, with TRBD1 identical over 11 bases. The CDR3 spans 14 residues. The germline V gene encodes CDR1 LNHDA and CDR2 SQIVND (reference sequence). Germline trimming cut 8 bases from V and 3 bases from J; bases unmatched to any gene: 5. CDR3 region: CASGTGQGDYGYTF. The CDR3 DNA reads TGTGCCAGTGGAACGGGACAGGGGGACTATGGCTACACCTTC.

The chain uses TRBV5-4 and TRBJ2-3; 10 bases are a match to TRBD2. Germline V gene lookup returns CDR1 SGHNT and CDR2 YYREEE (reference sequence). V trimming: 0 bases; J trimming: 3 bases; junction bases outside the gene matches: 10. This CDR3 has 18 amino acids. Here the CDR3 reads CASSLGYSGGAGTDTQYF. CDR3 sequence (DNA): TGTGCCAGCAGCTTGGGCTACAGCGGGGGGGCGGGGACAGATACGCAGTATTTT.

The chain carries TRBV2 and TRBJ1-1; no reliable D call. V gave up 8 bases and J gave up 11 bases, with 24 bases separating them. CDR1 is SNHLY and CDR2 is FYNNEI in the germline V gene. The CDR3 consists of 14 residues. CDR3 DNA: TGTGCCAGCCTGTCAGGCCGGCCCCTCCTGGCCGCTTTCTTT. It specifies CASLSGRPLLAAFF.

This sequence joins TRBV5-1 and TRBJ1-1; D not certain. The CDR3 has 13 amino acids. CDR1 is SGHRS, CDR2 YFSETQ, per germline. V shed 7 bases and J shed 4 bases, with 14 bases lying between them. CDR3: CASDRGQATEAFF. The CDR3, as DNA: TGCGCCAGCGATCGAGGGCAGGCCACTGAAGCTTTCTTT.

CDR3 coding DNA: TGTGCCAGCAACCGCGAGACGGGAGATACGCAGTATTTT. Translated: CASNRETGDTQYF. This sequence joins TRBV2 and TRBJ2-3; D not certain. V lost 7 bases to trimming and J lost 5 bases, with 13 bases between them. The CDR3 consists of 13 residues. Germline V gives CDR1 SNHLY, CDR2 FYNNEI.

This chain uses TRBV18 with TRBJ1-5; D is unresolved. The V gene lost 3 bases and the J gene lost 2 bases, with 8 bases spanning the gap. Germline-derived CDR1 and CDR2 are KGHSH and LQKENI. The CDR3 is 14 amino acids. The CDR3 DNA reads TGTGCCAGCTCACCCTCCCCCGGCAATCAGCCCCAGCATTTT. Translation: CASSPSPGNQPQHF.

This clone was seen only a few times. The genes are TRBV5-1 and TRBJ1-2; possibly TRBD1 for D (5 bases). The CDR3 sequence is 15 residues long. With 4 bases removed from V and 2 bases from J, the gap between germline ends came to 15 bases. Looked up from germline, CDR1 is SGHRS and CDR2 is YFSETQ. CDR3 nucleotide sequence: TGCGCCAGCAGCCCCGGGCAGGGCTCAAACTATGGCTACACCTTC. Residues: CASSPGQGSNYGYTF.

V usage is TRBV30 and J usage is TRBJ1-5, with 9 bases aligning to TRBD1. The CDR3 contains 15 residues. Losses at the gene ends were 3 bases for V and 2 bases for J; bases not matched to a gene: 5. Germline lookup yields CDR1 GTSNPN and CDR2 SVGIG (reference sequence). CDR3 residues: CAWRDRGAGNQPQHF. For the CDR3, the DNA is TGTGCCTGGAGGGACAGGGGCGCGGGCAATCAGCCCCAGCATTTT.

This clone was detected only once. The chain has TRBV5-1 and TRBJ2-3; 14 nucleotides match TRBD2. The germline gives CDR1 SGHRS, CDR2 YFSETQ. CDR3 length: 17 amino acids. Losses at the gene ends were 7 bases for V and 2 bases for J; bases not matched to a gene: 9. The CDR3 sequence: CASSRRGLAGVTDTQYF. The CDR3 DNA reads as TGCGCCAGCTCGAGACGGGGACTAGCGGGAGTCACAGATACGCAGTATTTT.